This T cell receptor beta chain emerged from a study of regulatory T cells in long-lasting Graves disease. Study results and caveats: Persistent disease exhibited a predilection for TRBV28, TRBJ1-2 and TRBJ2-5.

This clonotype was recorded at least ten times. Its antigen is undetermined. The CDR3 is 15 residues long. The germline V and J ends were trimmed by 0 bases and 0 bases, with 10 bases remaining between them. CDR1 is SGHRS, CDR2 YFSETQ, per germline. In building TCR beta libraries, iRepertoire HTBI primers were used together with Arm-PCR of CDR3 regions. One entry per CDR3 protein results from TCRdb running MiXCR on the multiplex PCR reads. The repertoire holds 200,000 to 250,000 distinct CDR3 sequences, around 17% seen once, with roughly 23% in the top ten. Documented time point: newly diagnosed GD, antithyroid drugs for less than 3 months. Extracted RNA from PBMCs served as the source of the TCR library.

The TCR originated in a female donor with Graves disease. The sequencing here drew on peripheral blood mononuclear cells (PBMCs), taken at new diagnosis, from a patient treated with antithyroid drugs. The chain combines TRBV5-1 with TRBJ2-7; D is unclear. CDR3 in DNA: TGCGCCAGCAGCTTGGCGGTCCTTACCTCCTACGAGCAGTACTTC. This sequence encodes CASSLAVLTSYEQYF.